This TCR beta chain stems from a study of cytomegalovirus exposure and HLA in healthy donors. As for the study in general: There were approximately 80 million unique TCRs (from HLA-typed donors) in an early data release.

In this sample, this clone turned up once. The junction had 10 bases not matched to a gene; V was cut back by 5 bases and J by 4 bases. The V gene's germline CDR1 is LNHDA and CDR2 SQIVND (reference sequence). The CDR3 is 16 residues long. The PCR contained 60 Vbeta and 13 Jbeta primers. Generated by immunoSEQ multiplex PCR, the TCRdb table keeps only in-frame clones and is missing some. The repertoire holds around 90,000 clones, with approximately 69% as singletons. Sequencing was carried out using PBMCs. The receptor comes from a boy aged 5-17 years in good health and CMV-seropositive. The rearrangement uses TRBV19 and TRBJ1-5; 8 positions agree with TRBD1. The CDR3 is CASSAEDRVGNQPQHF. CDR3 nucleotide sequence: TGTGCCAGTAGTGCTGAGGACAGGGTTGGTAATCAGCCCCAGCATTTT.